The present TCR beta chain was sequenced within a study of blood T cell repertoires in COVID-19. Overall study context: COVID-19 samples collected from the United States, Italy and Spain covered acute and convalescent phases. PBMCs, B-cell-depleted T cells, or T cells were the source of the cDNA or gDNA that made up the material.

Per the study methods: Amplifying reference gene primers gave estimates of nucleated cell counts. Produced via immunoSEQ multiplex PCR; TCRdb's table is partial and in-frame only. The DNA was the basis for D and trimming; V, J and clone size are from that table. The data show approximately 140,000 clones, under 85% seen once. This CDR3 is built from 15 residues. Looked up from germline, CDR1 is LNHDA and CDR2 is SQIVND (reference sequence). Trimming shortened V by 4 bases and J by 1 base, and 8 bases separated the two germline ends. The sample consisted of peripheral blood. The TCR comes from a man in his forties or fifties with active or convalescent COVID-19. V is TRBV19 and J is TRBJ2-6; D uncertain. CDR3 sequence (DNA): TGTGCCAGTAGTACAGACCAGTCTGGGGCCAACGTCCTGACTTTC. It codes for CASSTDQSGANVLTF.